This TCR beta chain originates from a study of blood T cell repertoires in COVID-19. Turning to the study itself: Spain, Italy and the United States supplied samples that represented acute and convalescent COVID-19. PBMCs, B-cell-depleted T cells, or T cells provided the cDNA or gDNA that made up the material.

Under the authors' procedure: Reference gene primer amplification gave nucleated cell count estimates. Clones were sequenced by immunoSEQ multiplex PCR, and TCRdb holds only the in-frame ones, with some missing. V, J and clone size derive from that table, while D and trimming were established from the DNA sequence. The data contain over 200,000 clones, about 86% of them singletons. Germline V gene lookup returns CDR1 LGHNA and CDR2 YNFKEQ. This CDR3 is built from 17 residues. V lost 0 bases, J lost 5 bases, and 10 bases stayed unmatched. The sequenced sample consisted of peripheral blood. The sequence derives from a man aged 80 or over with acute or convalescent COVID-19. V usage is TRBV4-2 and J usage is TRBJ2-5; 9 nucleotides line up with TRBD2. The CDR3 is CASSQDRAGGPGETQYF. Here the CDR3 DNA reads TGTGCCAGCAGCCAAGATCGGGCGGGGGGGCCGGGTGAGACCCAGTACTTC.